This TCR beta chain was obtained from a study of CD8 T cells in ankylosing spondylitis. The V end was cut by 6 bases, the J end by 8 bases, with 13 bases between. Germline CDR1 reads MNHEY; CDR2 reads SVGAGI. The CDR3 has 12 residues. This clonotype was observed a handful of times. Its antigen is as yet unknown. Overall study results and limits: In ankylosing spondylitis patients, matched synovial fluid reportedly showed significant enrichment of disease-linked clones.

From the 5' RACE reads, TCRdb called clonotypes with MiXCR, one entry per CDR3 protein. The sample lists roughly 220,000 distinct CDR3 sequences, roughly a tenth occurring once. Material for sequencing was blood, either unsorted or a sorted T cell fraction (not recorded which). The sequence was collected from a male donor with ankylosing spondylitis or in good health (not recorded which). The J gene is TRBJ1-2, the V gene TRBV6-5; D is perhaps TRBD1 (5 bases). Here the CDR3 reads CASSPGDRGYTF. Here the CDR3 DNA reads TGTGCCAGCAGCCCGGGGGATCGGGGCTACACCTTC.